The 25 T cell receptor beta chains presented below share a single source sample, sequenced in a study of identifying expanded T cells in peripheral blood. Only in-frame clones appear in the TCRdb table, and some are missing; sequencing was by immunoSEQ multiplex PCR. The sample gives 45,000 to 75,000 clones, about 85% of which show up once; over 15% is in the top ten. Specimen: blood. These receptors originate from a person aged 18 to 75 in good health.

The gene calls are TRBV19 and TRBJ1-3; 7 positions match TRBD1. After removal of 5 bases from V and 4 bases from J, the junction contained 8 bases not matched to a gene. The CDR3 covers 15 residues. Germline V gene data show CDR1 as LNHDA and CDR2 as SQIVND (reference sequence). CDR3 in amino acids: CASSSGTAGGNTIYF. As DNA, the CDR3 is TGTGCCAGTAGTTCCGGGACAGCCGGCGGAAACACCATATATTTT.

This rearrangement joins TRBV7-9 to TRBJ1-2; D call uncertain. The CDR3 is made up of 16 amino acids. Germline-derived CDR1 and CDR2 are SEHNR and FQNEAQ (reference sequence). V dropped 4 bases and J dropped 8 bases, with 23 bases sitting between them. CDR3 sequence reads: CASSSLLGRGPLGYTF. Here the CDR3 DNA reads TGTGCCAGCAGCTCCCTTCTGGGGAGAGGGCCCCTGGGCTACACCTTC. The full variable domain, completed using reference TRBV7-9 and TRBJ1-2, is DTGVSQNPRHKITKRGQNVTFRCDPISEHNRLYWYRQTLGQGPEFLTYFQNEAQLEKSRLLSDRFSAERPKGSFSTLEIQRTEQGDSAMYLCASSSLLGRGPLGYTFGSGTRLTVV.

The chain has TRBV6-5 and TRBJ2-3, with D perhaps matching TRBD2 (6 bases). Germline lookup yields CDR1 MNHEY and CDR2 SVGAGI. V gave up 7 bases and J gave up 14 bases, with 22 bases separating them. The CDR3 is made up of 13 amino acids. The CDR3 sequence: CASIGGGSSRRYF. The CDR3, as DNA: TGTGCCAGCATAGGAGGAGGGTCGAGTCGTCGGTATTTT.

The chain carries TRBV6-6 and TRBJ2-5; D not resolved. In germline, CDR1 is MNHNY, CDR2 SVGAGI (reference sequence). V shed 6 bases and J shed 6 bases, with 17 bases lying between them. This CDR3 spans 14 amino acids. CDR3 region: CASSPLSTRKTQYF. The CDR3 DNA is TGTGCCAGCAGCCCCCTGAGTACAAGGAAGACCCAGTACTTC.

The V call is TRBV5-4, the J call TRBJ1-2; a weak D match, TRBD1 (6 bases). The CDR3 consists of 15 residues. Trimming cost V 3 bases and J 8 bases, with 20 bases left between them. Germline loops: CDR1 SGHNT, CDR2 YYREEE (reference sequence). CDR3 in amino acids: CASSSDGETGRGYTF. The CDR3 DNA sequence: TGTGCCAGCAGCTCCGACGGGGAGACAGGTCGGGGCTACACCTTC. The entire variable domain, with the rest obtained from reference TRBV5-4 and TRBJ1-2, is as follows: ETGVTQSPTHLIKTRGQQVTLRCSSQSGHNTVSWYQQALGQGPQFIFQYYREEENGRGNFPPRFSGLQFPNYSSELNVNALELDDSALYLCASSSDGETGRGYTFGSGTRLTVV.

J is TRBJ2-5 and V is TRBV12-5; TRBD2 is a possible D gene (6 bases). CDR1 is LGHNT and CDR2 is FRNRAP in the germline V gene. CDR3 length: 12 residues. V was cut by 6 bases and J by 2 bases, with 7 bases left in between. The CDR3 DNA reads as TGTGCTAGTGGGGACTATCAAGAGACCCAGTACTTC. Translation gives CASGDYQETQYF.

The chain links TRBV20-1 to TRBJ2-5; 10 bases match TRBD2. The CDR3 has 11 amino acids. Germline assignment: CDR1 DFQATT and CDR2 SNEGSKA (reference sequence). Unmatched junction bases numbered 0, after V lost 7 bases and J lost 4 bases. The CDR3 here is CSGLAGETQYF. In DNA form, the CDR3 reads TGCAGTGGACTAGCGGGAGAGACCCAGTACTTC.

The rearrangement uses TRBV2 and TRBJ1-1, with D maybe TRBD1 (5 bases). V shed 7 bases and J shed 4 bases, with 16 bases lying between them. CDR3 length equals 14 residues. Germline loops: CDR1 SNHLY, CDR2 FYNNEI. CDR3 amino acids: CASKRGGSGTEAFF. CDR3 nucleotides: TGTGCCAGCAAACGGGGGGGGTCGGGCACTGAAGCTTTCTTT. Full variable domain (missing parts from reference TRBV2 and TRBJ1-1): EPEVTQTPSHQVTQMGQEVILRCVPISNHLYFYWYRQILGQKVEFLVSFYNNEISEKSEIFDDQFSVERPDGSNFTLKIRSTKLEDSAMYFCASKRGGSGTEAFFGQGTRLTVV.

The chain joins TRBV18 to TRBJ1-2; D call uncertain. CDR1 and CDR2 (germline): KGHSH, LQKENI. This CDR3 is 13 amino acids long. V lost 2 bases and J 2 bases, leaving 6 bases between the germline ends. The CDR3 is CASSPGSNYGYTF. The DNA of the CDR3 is TGTGCCAGCTCACCAGGGTCCAACTATGGCTACACCTTC.

CDR3 sequence (DNA): TGTGCCACCAGCAGAGGACAGGGCTCCTACAATGAGCAGTTCTTC. It is translated as CATSRGQGSYNEQFF. This sequence joins TRBV15 and TRBJ2-1; TRBD1 matches 7 bases. CDR1 LNHNV and CDR2 YYDKDF come from the germline V gene (reference sequence). The CDR3 runs to 15 residues. Germline trimming cut 1 base from V and 0 bases from J; bases unmatched to any gene: 0.

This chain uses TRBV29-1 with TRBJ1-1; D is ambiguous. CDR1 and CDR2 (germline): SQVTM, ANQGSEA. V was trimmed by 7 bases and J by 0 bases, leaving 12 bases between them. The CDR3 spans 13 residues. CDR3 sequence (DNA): TGCAGCGCCTACTCCCTTCTGAACACTGAAGCTTTCTTT. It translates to CSAYSLLNTEAFF.

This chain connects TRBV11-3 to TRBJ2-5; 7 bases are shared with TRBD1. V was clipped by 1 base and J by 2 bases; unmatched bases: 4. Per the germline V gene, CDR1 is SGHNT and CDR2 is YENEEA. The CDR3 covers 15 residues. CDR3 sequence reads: CASSLAQGEQETQYF. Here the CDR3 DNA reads TGTGCCAGCAGCTTAGCTCAGGGGGAACAAGAGACCCAGTACTTC.

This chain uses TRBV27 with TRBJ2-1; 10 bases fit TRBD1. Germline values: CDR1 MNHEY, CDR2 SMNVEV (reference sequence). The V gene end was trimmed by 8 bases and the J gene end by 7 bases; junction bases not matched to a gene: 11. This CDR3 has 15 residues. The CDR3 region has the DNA TGTGCCAGCTCCCGGGGGACAGGGGTTAGAAATGAGCAGTTCTTC. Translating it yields CASSRGTGVRNEQFF.

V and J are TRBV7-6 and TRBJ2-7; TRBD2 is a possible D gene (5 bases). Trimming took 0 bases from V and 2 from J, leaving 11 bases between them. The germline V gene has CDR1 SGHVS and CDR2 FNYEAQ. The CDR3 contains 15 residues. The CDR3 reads CASSLALGSPYEQYF. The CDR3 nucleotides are TGTGCCAGCAGCTTAGCGCTAGGGAGCCCCTACGAGCAGTACTTC.

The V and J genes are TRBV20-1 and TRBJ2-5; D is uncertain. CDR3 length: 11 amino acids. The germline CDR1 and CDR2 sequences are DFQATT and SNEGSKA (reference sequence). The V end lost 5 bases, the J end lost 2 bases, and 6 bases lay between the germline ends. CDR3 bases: TGCAGTGCTGGGTCTCAAGAGACCCAGTACTTC. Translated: CSAGSQETQYF.

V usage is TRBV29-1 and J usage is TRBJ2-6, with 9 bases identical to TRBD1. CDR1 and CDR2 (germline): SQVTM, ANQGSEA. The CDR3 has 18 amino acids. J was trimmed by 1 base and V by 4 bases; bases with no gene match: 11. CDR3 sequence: CSVGGGTGSLSGANVLTF. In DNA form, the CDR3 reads TGCAGCGTTGGGGGAGGGACAGGGTCTCTATCTGGGGCCAACGTCCTGACTTTC.

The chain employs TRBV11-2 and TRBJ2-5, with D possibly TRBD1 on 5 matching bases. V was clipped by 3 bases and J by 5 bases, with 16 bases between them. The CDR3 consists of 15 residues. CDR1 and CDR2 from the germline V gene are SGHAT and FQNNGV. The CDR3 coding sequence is TGTGCCAGCAGCTTGGTATCAGGGTCCAGGGAGACCCAGTACTTC. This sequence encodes CASSLVSGSRETQYF.

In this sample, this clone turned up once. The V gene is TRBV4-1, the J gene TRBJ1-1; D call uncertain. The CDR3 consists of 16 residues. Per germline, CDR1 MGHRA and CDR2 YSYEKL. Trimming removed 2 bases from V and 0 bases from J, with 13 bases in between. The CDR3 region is CASSQLRTTLNTEAFF. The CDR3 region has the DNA TGCGCCAGCAGCCAACTCCGAACCACCTTGAACACTGAAGCTTTCTTT.

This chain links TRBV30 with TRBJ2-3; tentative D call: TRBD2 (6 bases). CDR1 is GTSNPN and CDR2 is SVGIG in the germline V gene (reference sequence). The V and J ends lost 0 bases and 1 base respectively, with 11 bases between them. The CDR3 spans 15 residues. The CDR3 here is CAWSVGGAGTDTQYF. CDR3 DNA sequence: TGTGCCTGGAGTGTCGGGGGAGCGGGCACAGATACGCAGTATTTT.

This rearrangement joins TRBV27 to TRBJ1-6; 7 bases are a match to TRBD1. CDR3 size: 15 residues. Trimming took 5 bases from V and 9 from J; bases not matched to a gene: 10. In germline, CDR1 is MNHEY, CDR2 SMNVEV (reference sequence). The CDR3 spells CASSLSRQGGSPLHF. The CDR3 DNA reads TGTGCCAGCAGTCTCAGCCGACAGGGCGGTTCACCCCTCCACTTT.

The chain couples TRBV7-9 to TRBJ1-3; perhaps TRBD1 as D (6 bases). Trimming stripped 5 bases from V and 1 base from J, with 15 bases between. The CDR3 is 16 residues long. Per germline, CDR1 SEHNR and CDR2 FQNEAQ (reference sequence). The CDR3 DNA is TGTGCCAGCAGCCCGAGCGGGGGCGGATCTGGAAACACCATATATTTT. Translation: CASSPSGGGSGNTIYF.

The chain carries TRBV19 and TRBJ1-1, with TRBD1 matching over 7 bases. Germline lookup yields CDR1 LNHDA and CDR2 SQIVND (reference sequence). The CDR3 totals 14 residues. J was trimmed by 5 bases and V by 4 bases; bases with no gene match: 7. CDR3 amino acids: CASSTETGLTEAFF. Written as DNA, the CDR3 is TGTGCCAGTAGTACTGAGACAGGGTTGACTGAAGCTTTCTTT.

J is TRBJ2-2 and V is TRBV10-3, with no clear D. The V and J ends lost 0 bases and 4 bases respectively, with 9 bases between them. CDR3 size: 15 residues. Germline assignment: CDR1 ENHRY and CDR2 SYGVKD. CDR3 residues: CAISESWSGTGELFF. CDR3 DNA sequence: TGTGCCATCAGTGAGTCTTGGTCAGGCACCGGGGAGCTGTTTTTT.

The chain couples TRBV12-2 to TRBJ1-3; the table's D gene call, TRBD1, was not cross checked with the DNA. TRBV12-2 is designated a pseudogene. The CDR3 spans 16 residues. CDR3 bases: TGTGCAAGTCGCCCAAATGACAGAAGCTCTGGAAACACCATATATTTT. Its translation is CASRPNDRSSGNTIYF.

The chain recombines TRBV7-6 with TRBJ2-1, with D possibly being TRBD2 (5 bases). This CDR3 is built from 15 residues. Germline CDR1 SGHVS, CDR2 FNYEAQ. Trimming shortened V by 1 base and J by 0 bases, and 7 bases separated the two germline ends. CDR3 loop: CASSLDGSSYNEQFF. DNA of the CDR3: TGTGCCAGCAGCTTAGATGGGAGCTCCTACAATGAGCAGTTCTTC.